Included here is one T cell receptor (beta chain) sequence, with context. Its antigen remains unidentified. This entry is derived from a study of graft-versus-host responses after intestinal transplantation. Across the study: Every one of the recipients received anti-thymocyte globulin induction and afterwards took tacrolimus and steroids for about 3 years.

TCRdb keeps only in-frame clones here, not all; method: immunoSEQ multiplex PCR. The sample has about 38,000 clones; over 80% are singletons. Study outcomes and limitations: The study found high graft-versus-host to host-versus-graft clonal ratios in allografts of patients with graft-donor T cell macrochimerism. Peak circulating GvH clone levels tracked with early post-transplant HvG declines.

The germline CDR1 and CDR2 sequences are SGHDT and YYEEEE. The CDR3 sequence is 16 residues long. V shed 0 bases and J 9 bases; nucleotides not matched to a gene: 12. The receptor was derived from a human patient who received an intestinal transplant, so some T cells may come from the graft donor. This chain connects TRBV5-6 to TRBJ2-1; 7 positions agree with TRBD2. Sequencing was performed on PBMCs, taken about 38 months after transplant. The CDR3 is CASSLVSGGFISEQFF. For the CDR3, the DNA is TGTGCCAGCAGCTTGGTTTCGGGAGGTTTTATTAGTGAGCAGTTCTTC.